A selection of T cell receptor beta chains follows, all from one sample in a study of a mutant IDH1 vaccine in newly diagnosed glioma. The repertoire was sequenced with immunoSEQ multiplex PCR; TCRdb's copy has only in-frame clones and lacks some. The sample lists fewer than 45,000 clones; about three quarters were seen once. The antigens for these receptors are not known. Specimen: PBMCs, collected from a glioma patient whose treatment included an IDH1 peptide vaccine. These receptors were obtained from a man aged 45-65 years with glioma. CDR3s include the opening cysteine and the closing phenylalanine or tryptophan. Fields, in order: clone size, D gene, J gene, V gene, CDR3 protein, CDR3 DNA. D genes are given only for firm matches. Not every row has a clone size; where given, it reads once, few, many or a size class.

. | . | TRBJ2-3 | TRBV9 | CASSRLGVGTDTQYF | TGTGCCAGCAGCCGACTTGGGGTCGGCACAGATACGCAGTATTTT
. | TRBD1 | TRBJ2-5 | TRBV10-2 | CASSESDRVEETQYF | TGCGCCAGCAGTGAATCGGACAGGGTGGAAGAGACCCAGTACTTC
. | . | TRBJ1-5 | TRBV28 | CASSPSKGRYSNQPQHF | TGTGCCAGCAGTCCCTCGAAAGGGCGATATAGCAATCAGCCCCAGCATTTT
. | . | TRBJ1-5 | TRBV25-1 | CASRNSNQPQHF | TGTGCCAGCAGGAATAGCAATCAGCCCCAGCATTTT
. | TRBD1 | TRBJ1-2 | TRBV6-1 | CASSGGTGEYGYTF | TGTGCCAGCAGTGGAGGGACAGGCGAGTATGGCTACACCTTC
. | . | TRBJ1-5 | TRBV9 | CASSGQGLNQPQHF | TGTGCCAGCAGCGGCCAGGGGTTGAATCAGCCCCAGCATTTT
few | TRBD1 | TRBJ1-1 | TRBV9 | CASSADRVGEAFF | TGTGCCAGCAGCGCGGACAGGGTTGGTGAAGCTTTCTTT
once | TRBD1 | TRBJ2-5 | TRBV7-9 | CASSTATGTGRGETQYF | TGTGCCAGCAGCACCGCAACCGGGACAGGGAGGGGAGAGACCCAGTACTTC
. | TRBD1 | TRBJ2-7 | TRBV7-9 | CASSFRMGQGVQEQYF | TGTGCCAGCAGCTTCAGGATGGGCCAGGGGGTTCAGGAGCAGTACTTC
. | . | TRBJ1-1 | TRBV6-1 | CASSELGNTEAFF | TGTGCCAGCAGTGAATTGGGGAACACTGAAGCTTTCTTT
. | . | TRBJ1-1 | TRBV6-5 | CASSYSDTNTEAFF | TGTGCCAGCAGTTACTCTGACACGAACACTGAAGCTTTCTTT
. | . | TRBJ2-5 | TRBV6-5 | CASSRQRETQYF | TGTGCCAGCAGTCGACAGAGAGAGACCCAGTACTTC
few | . | TRBJ1-5 | TRBV30 | CAWSGDTSNQPQHF | TGTGCCTGGAGTGGAGACACGAGCAATCAGCCCCAGCATTTT
. | . | TRBJ2-1 | TRBV5-1 | CASSNYNEQFF | TGCGCCAGCAGCAATTACAATGAGCAGTTCTTC
once | . | TRBJ1-5 | TRBV10-3 | CAIRDLGSNQPQHF | TGTGCCATCAGGGACCTTGGAAGCAATCAGCCCCAGCATTTT
. | . | TRBJ1-4 | TRBV27 | CASSLSGEGRGEKLFF | TGTGCCAGCAGTTTATCGGGCGAGGGGCGCGGGGAAAAACTGTTTTTT
few | . | TRBJ1-3 | TRBV28 | CASSLTRVNSGNTIYF | TGTGCCAGCAGCCTTACCCGAGTCAATTCTGGAAACACCATATATTTT
. | . | TRBJ2-7 | TRBV4-2 | CASSHTQAYEQYF | TGTGCCAGCAGCCATACACAGGCCTACGAGCAGTACTTC
. | . | TRBJ1-5 | TRBV19 | CASRGKQLSNQPQHF | TGTGCCAGTAGGGGAAAACAGCTTTCCAATCAGCCCCAGCATTTT
few | TRBD1 | TRBJ1-4 | TRBV29-1 | CSVVQGAGEKLFF | TGCAGCGTTGTGCAGGGGGCTGGTGAAAAACTGTTTTTT
few | TRBD2 | TRBJ2-1 | TRBV27 | CASSFHRTSGGANEQFF | TGTGCCAGCAGTTTTCATCGGACTAGCGGGGGGGCAAATGAGCAGTTCTTC
. | . | TRBJ1-1 | TRBV4-1 | CASSQSQGTNTEAFF | TGCGCCAGCAGCCAAAGTCAGGGTACGAACACTGAAGCTTTCTTT
. | . | TRBJ1-3 | TRBV18 | CASSPDQAAIYF | TGTGCCAGCTCACCAGACCAGGCGGCCATATATTTT
. | . | TRBJ2-7 | TRBV6-5 | CASRGQSSYEQYF | TGTGCCAGCAGAGGACAGAGCTCCTACGAGCAGTACTTC
. | . | TRBJ2-5 | TRBV15 | CATSTRGGRETQYF | TGTGCCACCAGCACAAGGGGGGGGAGAGAGACCCAGTACTTC
. | TRBD2 | TRBJ2-7 | TRBV7-9 | CASSPAGGSSYEQYF | TGTGCCAGCAGCCCCGCGGGGGGGAGCTCCTACGAGCAGTACTTC
. | TRBD2 | TRBJ2-3 | TRBV9 | CASSVEGGGTSGWDTQYF | TGTGCCAGCAGCGTAGAGGGGGGTGGGACTAGCGGCTGGGATACGCAGTATTTT
. | . | TRBJ1-1 | TRBV20-1 | CSAKMNTEAFF | TGCAGTGCCAAAATGAACACTGAAGCTTTCTTT
. | . | TRBJ2-7 | TRBV7-2 | CASSLGGASSYEQYF | TGTGCCAGCAGCTTAGGAGGGGCGAGCTCCTACGAGCAGTACTTC
few | . | TRBJ1-2 | TRBV5-4 | CASSLEGRGLNYGYTF | TGTGCCAGCAGTTTAGAGGGAAGGGGACTTAACTATGGCTACACCTTC
. | TRBD2 | TRBJ2-7 | TRBV4-3 | CASSPSGGVSYEQYF | TGCGCCAGCAGCCCTAGCGGGGGAGTCTCCTACGAGCAGTACTTC
once | TRBD1 | TRBJ1-5 | TRBV2 | CASSLEGASNQPQHF | TGTGCCAGCAGTCTAGAGGGGGCGAGCAATCAGCCCCAGCATTTT
. | . | TRBJ2-1 | TRBV10-3 | CAISAGSSYNEQFF | TGTGCCATCAGTGCGGGGAGCTCCTACAATGAGCAGTTCTTC
few | TRBD1 | TRBJ1-5 | TRBV4-1 | CASSPDPTGENQPQHF | TGCGCCAGCAGCCCCGACCCGACAGGGGAAAATCAGCCCCAGCATTTT
. | . | TRBJ1-1 | TRBV29-1 | CSVEDGGANTEAFF | TGCAGCGTTGAAGATGGAGGGGCGAACACTGAAGCTTTCTTT
. | . | TRBJ2-7 | TRBV28 | CASSSLFTYEQYF | TGTGCCAGCAGCTCCCTCTTCACTTACGAGCAGTACTTC
. | . | TRBJ2-5 | TRBV5-1 | CASSLGASGGRETQYF | TGCGCCAGCAGCTTGGGGGCCTCCGGGGGGCGAGAGACCCAGTACTTC
. | TRBD1 | TRBJ2-1 | TRBV6-4 | CASSEGQGADEQFF | TGTGCCAGCAGTGAAGGACAGGGGGCGGATGAGCAGTTCTTC
. | . | TRBJ1-6 | TRBV5-5 | CASSRYTVPLHF | TGTGCCAGCAGCCGTTACACGGTTCCCCTCCACTTT
. | . | TRBJ1-5 | TRBV6-1 | CASSEAVGRRSNQPQHF | TGTGCCAGCAGTGAAGCGGTGGGGAGGCGAAGCAATCAGCCCCAGCATTTT
. | TRBD1 | TRBJ1-3 | TRBV6-1 | CASSARLAGQLVSGNTIYF | TGTGCCAGCAGTGCTCGTTTGGCGGGACAGCTCGTTTCTGGAAACACCATATATTTT
. | TRBD2 | TRBJ2-1 | TRBV29-1 | CSVGDWTSGGTNEQFF | TGCAGCGTTGGGGATTGGACTAGCGGGGGGACCAATGAGCAGTTCTTC
. | TRBD1 | TRBJ2-5 | TRBV7-9 | CASSRDRGAETQYF | TGTGCCAGCAGCAGAGACAGGGGCGCAGAGACCCAGTACTTC